This T cell receptor beta chain comes out of a study of human T cells and chemical hapten exposure. Study background: Patch tests put 0.01% DPC on the upper back, and the results were checked at 6 days.

Each CDR3 protein is one row after TCRdb ran MiXCR on the RACE reads. The top ten clones hold roughly 1.4% of a sample with 70,000 to 95,000 distinct CDR3 sequences, around 7% of them seen once. This clonotype showed up just once. Its antigen is not known. Since a much larger clone is just one base distant, this may be a read error. Study-level findings and limits: Positive correlation was observed between PT1 expanded TCR counts and patch test score. TCRs whose frequency exceeded 1 in 1000 remained the same following DPC sensitization.

J was trimmed by 15 bases and V by 1 base; bases with no gene match: 15. This CDR3 has 17 amino acids. The germline V gene has CDR1 SGHVS and CDR2 FNYEAQ. Time point noted: patch test 2, 6 weeks after DPC sensitization. Treatment reported: therapeutic diphenylcyclopropenone sensitization with weekly scalp DPC. This TCR was sampled from a woman in her 30s with alopecia areata. Some clones in this sample may be carry-over from other donors' samples. This sequence joins TRBV7-6 and TRBJ1-6; 10 nucleotides match TRBD1. Sequencing used whole blood, obtained in connection with sensitization to the hapten diphenylcyclopropenone (DPC). CDR3 protein: CASSLVSPGTGATLLHF. Written as DNA, the CDR3 is TGTGCCAGCAGCTTAGTGAGCCCCGGGACAGGGGCAACACTCCTCCACTTT.